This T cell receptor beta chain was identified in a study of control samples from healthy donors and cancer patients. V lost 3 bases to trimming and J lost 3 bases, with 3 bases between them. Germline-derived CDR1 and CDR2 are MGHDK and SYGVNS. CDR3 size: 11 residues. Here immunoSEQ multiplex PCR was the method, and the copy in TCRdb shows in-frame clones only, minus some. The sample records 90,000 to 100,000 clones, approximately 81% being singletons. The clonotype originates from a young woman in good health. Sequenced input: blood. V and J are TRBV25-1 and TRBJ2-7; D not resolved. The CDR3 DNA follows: TGTGCCAGCAGTGACTTCTACGAGCAGTACTTC. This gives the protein CASSDFYEQYF.